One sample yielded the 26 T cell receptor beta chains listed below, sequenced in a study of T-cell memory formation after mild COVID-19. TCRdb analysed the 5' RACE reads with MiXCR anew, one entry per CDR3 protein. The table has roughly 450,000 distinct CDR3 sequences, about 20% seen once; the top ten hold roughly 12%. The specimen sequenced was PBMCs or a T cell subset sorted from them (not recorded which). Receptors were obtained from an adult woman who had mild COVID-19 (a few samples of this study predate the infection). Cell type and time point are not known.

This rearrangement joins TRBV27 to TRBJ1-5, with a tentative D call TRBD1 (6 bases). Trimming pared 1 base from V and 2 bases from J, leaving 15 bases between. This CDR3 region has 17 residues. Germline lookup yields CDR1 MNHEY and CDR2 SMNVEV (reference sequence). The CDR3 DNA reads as TGTGCCAGCAGTTTATACGGGGGGCGCGGGGGCAATCAGCCCCAGCATTTT. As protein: CASSLYGGRGGNQPQHF.

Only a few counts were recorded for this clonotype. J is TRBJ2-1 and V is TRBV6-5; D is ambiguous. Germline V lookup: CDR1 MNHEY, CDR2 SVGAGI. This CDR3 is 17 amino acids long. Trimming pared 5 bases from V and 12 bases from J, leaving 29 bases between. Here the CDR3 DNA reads TGTGCCAGCAGTCTCACCGAACCCGCTTTTTTTGAGATTCGGCAGTTCTTC. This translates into CASSLTEPAFFEIRQFF.

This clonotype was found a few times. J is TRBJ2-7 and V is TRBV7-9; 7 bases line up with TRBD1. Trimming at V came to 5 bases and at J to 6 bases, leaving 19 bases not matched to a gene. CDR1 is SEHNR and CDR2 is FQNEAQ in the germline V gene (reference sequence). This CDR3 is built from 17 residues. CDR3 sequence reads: CASSPRSGPQGVGEQYF. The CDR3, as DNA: TGTGCCAGCAGCCCCCGTTCCGGGCCCCAGGGGGTTGGCGAGCAGTACTTC.

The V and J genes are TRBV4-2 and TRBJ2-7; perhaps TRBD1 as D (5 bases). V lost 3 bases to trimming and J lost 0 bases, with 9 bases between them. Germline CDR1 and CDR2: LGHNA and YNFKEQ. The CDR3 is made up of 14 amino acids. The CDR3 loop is CASSHPDISYEQYF. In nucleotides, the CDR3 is TGTGCCAGCAGCCACCCGGACATCTCCTACGAGCAGTACTTC.

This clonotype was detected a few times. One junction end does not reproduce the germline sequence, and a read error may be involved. The CDR3 sequence is CASSPGYSEQFF. CDR3 bases: TGTGCCAGCAGCCCCGGATACAGTGAGCAGTTCTTC. The rearrangement uses TRBV11-3 and TRBJ2-1; no clear D. This CDR3 contains 12 residues. Per germline, CDR1 SGHNT and CDR2 YENEEA.

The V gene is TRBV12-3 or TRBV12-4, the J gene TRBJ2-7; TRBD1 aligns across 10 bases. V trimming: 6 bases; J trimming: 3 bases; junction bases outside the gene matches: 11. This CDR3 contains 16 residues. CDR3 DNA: TGTGCCAGCAGCCGGGCGAAGGGACAGGGGCACTACGAGCAGTACTTC. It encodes CASSRAKGQGHYEQYF.

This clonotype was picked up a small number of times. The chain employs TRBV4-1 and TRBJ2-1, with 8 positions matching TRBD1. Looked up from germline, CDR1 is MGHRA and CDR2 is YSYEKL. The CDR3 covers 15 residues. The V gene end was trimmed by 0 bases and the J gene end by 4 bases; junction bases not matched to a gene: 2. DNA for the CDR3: TGCGCCAGCAGCCAAGAGGACAGGGATTACAATGAGCAGTTCTTC. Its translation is CASSQEDRDYNEQFF.

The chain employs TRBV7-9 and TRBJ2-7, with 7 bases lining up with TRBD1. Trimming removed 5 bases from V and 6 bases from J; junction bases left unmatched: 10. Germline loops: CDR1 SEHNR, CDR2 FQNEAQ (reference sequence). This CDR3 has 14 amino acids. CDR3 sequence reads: CASSPTDRVREQYF. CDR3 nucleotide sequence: TGTGCCAGCAGCCCCACCGACAGGGTGCGCGAGCAGTACTTC.

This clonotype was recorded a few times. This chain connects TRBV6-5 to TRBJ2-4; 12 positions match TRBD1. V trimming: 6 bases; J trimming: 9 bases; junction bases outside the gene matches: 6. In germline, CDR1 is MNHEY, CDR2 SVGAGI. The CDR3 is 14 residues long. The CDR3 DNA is TGTGCCAGCAGAACCGGGACAGGGGGCACCATTCAGTACTTC. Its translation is CASRTGTGGTIQYF.

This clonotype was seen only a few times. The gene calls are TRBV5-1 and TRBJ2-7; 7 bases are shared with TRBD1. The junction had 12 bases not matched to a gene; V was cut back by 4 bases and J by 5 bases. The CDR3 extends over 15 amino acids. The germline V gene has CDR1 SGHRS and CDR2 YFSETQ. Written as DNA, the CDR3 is TGCGCCAGCAGCGAGGGACGGACAGGACCGGACGAGCAGTACTTC. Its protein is CASSEGRTGPDEQYF.

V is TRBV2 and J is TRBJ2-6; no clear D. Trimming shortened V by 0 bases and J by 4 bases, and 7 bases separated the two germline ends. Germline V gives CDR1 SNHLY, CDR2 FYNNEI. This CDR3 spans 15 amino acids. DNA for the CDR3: TGTGCCAGCAGTGAAGCGTTGTTGGGGGCCAACGTCCTGACTTTC. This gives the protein CASSEALLGANVLTF.

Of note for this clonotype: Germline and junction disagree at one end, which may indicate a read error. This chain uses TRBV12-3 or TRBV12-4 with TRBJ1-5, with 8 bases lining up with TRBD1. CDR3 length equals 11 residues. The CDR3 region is CASSRGDRSDF. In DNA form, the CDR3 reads TGTGCCAGCAGCCGGGGGGACAGGAGCGATTTT.

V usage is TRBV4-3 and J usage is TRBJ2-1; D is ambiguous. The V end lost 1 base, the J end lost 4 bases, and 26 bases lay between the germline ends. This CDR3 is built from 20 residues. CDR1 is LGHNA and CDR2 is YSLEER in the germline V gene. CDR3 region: CASSQGLSTYQLNLYNEQFF. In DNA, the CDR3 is TGCGCCAGCAGCCAAGGATTGTCAACTTACCAACTTAACCTATACAATGAGCAGTTCTTC.

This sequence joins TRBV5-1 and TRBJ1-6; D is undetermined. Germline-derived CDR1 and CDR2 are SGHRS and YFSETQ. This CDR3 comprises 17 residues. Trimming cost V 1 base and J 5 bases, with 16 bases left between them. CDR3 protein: CASSLREGGPNNSPLHF. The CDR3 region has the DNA TGCGCCAGCAGCTTGCGAGAGGGAGGACCAAATAATTCACCCCTCCACTTT. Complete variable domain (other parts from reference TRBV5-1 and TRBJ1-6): KAGVTQTPRYLIKTRGQQVTLSCSPISGHRSVSWYQQTPGQGLQFLFEYFSETQRNKGNFPGRFSGRQFSNSRSEMNVSTLELGDSALYLCASSLREGGPNNSPLHFGNGTRLTVT.

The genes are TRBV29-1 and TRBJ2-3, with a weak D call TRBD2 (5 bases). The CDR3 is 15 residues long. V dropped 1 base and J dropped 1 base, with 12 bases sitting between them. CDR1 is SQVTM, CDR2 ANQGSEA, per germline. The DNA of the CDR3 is TGCAGCGTTGAAGTACCGACTATACGCACAGATACGCAGTATTTT. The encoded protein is CSVEVPTIRTDTQYF.

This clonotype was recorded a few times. CDR3 region: CAWMDGTNTGELFF. The CDR3 DNA reads TGTGCCTGGATGGACGGGACGAACACCGGGGAGCTGTTTTTT. J is TRBJ2-2 and V is TRBV30; D is perhaps TRBD2 (5 bases). Trimming pared 4 bases from V and 0 bases from J, leaving 9 bases between. Germline CDR1 and CDR2: GTSNPN and SVGIG (reference sequence). The CDR3 runs to 14 residues.

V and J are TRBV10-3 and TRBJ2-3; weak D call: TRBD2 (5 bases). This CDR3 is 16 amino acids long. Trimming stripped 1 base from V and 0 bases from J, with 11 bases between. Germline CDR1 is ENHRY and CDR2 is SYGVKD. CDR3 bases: TGTGCCATCAGTGAGTTTGGTCTAGCTAGCACAGATACGCAGTATTTT. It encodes CAISEFGLASTDTQYF.

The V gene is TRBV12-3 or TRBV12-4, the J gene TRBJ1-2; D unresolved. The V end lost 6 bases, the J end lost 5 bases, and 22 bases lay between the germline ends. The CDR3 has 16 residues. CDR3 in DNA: TGTGCCAGCAGCCAACAGTTGGAAGCTCCCCTTTATGGCTACACCTTC. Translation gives CASSQQLEAPLYGYTF.

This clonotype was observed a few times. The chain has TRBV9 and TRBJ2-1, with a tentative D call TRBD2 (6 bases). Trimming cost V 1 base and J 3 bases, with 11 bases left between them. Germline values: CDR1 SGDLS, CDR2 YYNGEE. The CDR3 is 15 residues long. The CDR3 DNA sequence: TGTGCCAGCAGCGTATCCGGGAGTGGCTACAATGAGCAGTTCTTC. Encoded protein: CASSVSGSGYNEQFF.

The CDR3 loop reads CSARVWTASTEQYF. Here the CDR3 DNA reads TGCAGTGCTAGAGTCTGGACAGCGAGTACAGAGCAGTACTTC. The chain couples TRBV20-1 to TRBJ2-7, with D possibly matching TRBD1 (6 bases). This CDR3 region has 14 residues. V lost 1 base and J 7 bases, leaving 17 bases between the germline ends. The germline V gene has CDR1 DFQATT and CDR2 SNEGSKA (reference sequence).

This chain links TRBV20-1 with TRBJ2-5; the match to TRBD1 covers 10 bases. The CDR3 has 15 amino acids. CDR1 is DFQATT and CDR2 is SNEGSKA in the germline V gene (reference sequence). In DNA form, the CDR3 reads TGCAGCCTGGAACCGGGACAGGGGCTACAAGAGACCCAGTACTTC. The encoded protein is CSLEPGQGLQETQYF.

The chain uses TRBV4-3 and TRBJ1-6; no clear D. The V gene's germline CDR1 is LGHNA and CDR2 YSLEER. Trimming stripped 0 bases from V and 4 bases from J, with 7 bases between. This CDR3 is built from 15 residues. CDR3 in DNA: TGCGCCAGCAGCCAAGATCGGGCTTATAATTCACCCCTCCACTTT. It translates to CASSQDRAYNSPLHF.

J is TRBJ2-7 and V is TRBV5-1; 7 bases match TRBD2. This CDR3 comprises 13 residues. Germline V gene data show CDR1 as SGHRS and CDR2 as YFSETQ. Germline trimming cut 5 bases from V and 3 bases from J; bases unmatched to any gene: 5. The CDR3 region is CASSPSGYYEQYF. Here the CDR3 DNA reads TGCGCCAGCAGTCCTAGCGGCTACTACGAGCAGTACTTC.

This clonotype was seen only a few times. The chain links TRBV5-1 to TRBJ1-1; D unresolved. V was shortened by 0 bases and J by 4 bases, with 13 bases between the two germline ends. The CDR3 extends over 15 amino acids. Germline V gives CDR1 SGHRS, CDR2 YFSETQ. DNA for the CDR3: TGCGCCAGCAGCTTGGCCTCAGTTCGGGGCACTGAAGCTTTCTTT. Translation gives CASSLASVRGTEAFF.

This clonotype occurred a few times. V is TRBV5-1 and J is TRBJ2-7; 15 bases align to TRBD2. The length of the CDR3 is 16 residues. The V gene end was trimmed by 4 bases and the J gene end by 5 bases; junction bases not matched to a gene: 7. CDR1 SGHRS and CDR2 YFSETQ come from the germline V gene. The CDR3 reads CASSPGLAGGYDEQYF. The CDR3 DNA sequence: TGCGCCAGCAGCCCCGGACTAGCGGGAGGGTACGACGAGCAGTACTTC.

Here the CDR3 DNA reads TGTGCCAGCAGCCAACCCATGACTAGCGGGGCCCGCACAGATACGCAGTATTTT. Amino acid sequence: CASSQPMTSGARTDTQYF. The chain combines TRBV4-2 with TRBJ2-3; 11 bases are shared with TRBD2. Per the germline V gene, CDR1 is LGHNA and CDR2 is YNFKEQ. The V segment lost 2 bases and the J segment 1 base; nucleotides outside the gene matches: 8. CDR3 length: 18 amino acids.